This T cell receptor (beta chain) was captured by sequencing in a study of blood T cell repertoires in COVID-19. Study information: Some COVID-19 samples were acute and others convalescent; all came from the United States, Italy and Spain.

Trimming at V came to 3 bases and at J to 4 bases, leaving 6 bases not matched to a gene. Per the germline V gene, CDR1 is LGHNT and CDR2 is FRNRAP. This CDR3 comprises 14 residues. As processed by the authors: Estimation of nucleated cell counts relied on the amplification of reference gene primers. Sequencing used immunoSEQ multiplex PCR; TCRdb keeps in-frame clones, though not all of them. The D gene and trimming were derived from the DNA, and the V and J assignments and clone size from that table. Seen here are approximately 260,000 clones, around 83% observed once, and the top ten hold approximately 4%.

The chain has TRBV12-5 and TRBJ2-7, with 7 nucleotides matching TRBD1. Specimen: peripheral blood. The receptor comes from a man aged 18 to 30 with active or convalescent COVID-19. The CDR3 loop reads CASGFGDSRYEQYF. As DNA, the CDR3 is TGTGCTAGTGGTTTTGGGGACAGCAGATACGAGCAGTACTTC.